These 16 T cell receptor beta chains share one sample of origin, sequenced in a study of CD8+ T cells in alopecia areata. The authors extracted RNA and reverse transcribed it into cDNA as the sequencing template. Sequenced by immunoSEQ multiplex PCR; TCRdb stores in-frame clones only, minus some. Of around 3,500 clones in the sample, approximately 69% were seen once. Treatment specified: oral pan-JAK inhibitor, 5-10 mg twice daily. Both peripheral blood and punch biopsies of lesional scalp skin were obtained from patients who had alopecia areata. The starting material was skin, obtained at week 24, from a patient treated with tofacitinib. The source of these receptors is a human donor with alopecia areata.

The chain uses TRBV9 and TRBJ2-3, with 12 nucleotides matching TRBD2. The trim removed 2 bases at V and 1 base at J, leaving 5 bases unmatched. The CDR3 is 17 amino acids. CDR1 is SGDLS, CDR2 YYNGEE, per germline. CDR3 nucleotides: TGTGCCAGCAGCGTGTCTAGCGGGGGGGCCGGCACAGATACGCAGTATTTT. As protein: CASSVSSGGAGTDTQYF. Full variable domain (outside the CDR3, taken from reference TRBV9 and TRBJ2-3): DSGVTQTPKHLITATGQRVTLRCSPRSGDLSVYWYQQSLDQGLQFLIQYYNGEERAKGNILERFSAQQFPDLHSELNLSSLELGDSALYFCASSVSSGGAGTDTQYFGPGTRLTVL.

J is TRBJ2-7 and V is TRBV10-2; D is possibly TRBD1 or TRBD2 (5 bases each). The V gene lost 10 bases and the J gene lost 6 bases, with 22 bases spanning the gap. Germline V CDR1 and CDR2: WSHSY, SAAADI. CDR3 length equals 14 residues. The CDR3 DNA is TGCGCCACCCAGGGAAGACGGGGAAGCGTCGAGCAGTACTTC. Protein: CATQGRRGSVEQYF.

The J gene is TRBJ2-3, the V gene TRBV9; 11 bases are a match to TRBD1. The V segment lost 3 bases and the J segment 4 bases; nucleotides outside the gene matches: 7. The length of the CDR3 is 16 residues. Germline assignment: CDR1 SGDLS and CDR2 YYNGEE. In DNA, the CDR3 is TGTGCCAGCAGCGAAGGACAGGGGGCGTTCGCAGATACGCAGTATTTT. As protein: CASSEGQGAFADTQYF.

This rearrangement joins TRBV7-9 to TRBJ1-6, with a tentative D call TRBD1 (6 bases). The V end was cut by 1 base, the J end by 7 bases, with 14 bases between. The germline V gene has CDR1 SEHNR and CDR2 FQNEAQ (reference sequence). This CDR3 contains 16 residues. CDR3 region: CASSLVGRGGNSPLHF. CDR3 bases: TGTGCCAGCAGCTTAGTCGGCAGGGGTGGGAATTCACCCCTCCACTTT.

This clone was found a few times. J is TRBJ1-1 and V is TRBV7-9; no firm D call. This CDR3 comprises 13 residues. CDR1 SEHNR and CDR2 FQNEAQ come from the germline V gene (reference sequence). V lost 1 base and J 4 bases, leaving 7 bases between the germline ends. In DNA, the CDR3 is TGTGCCAGCAGCTTAGAAGGTCCCACTGAAGCTTTCTTT. This sequence encodes CASSLEGPTEAFF. The full variable domain, rest sourced from reference TRBV7-9 and TRBJ1-1, is DTGVSQNPRHKITKRGQNVTFRCDPISEHNRLYWYRQTLGQGPEFLTYFQNEAQLEKSRLLSDRFSAERPKGSFSTLEIQRTEQGDSAMYLCASSLEGPTEAFFGQGTRLTVV.

This clone has just a few counts. The chain links TRBV29-1 to TRBJ1-2; a weak D match, TRBD1 (5 bases). V lost 8 bases, J lost 4 bases, and 20 bases lay in between. Germline V CDR1 and CDR2: SQVTM, ANQGSEA. The CDR3 runs 14 residues. CDR3 nucleotides: TGCAGCACCGTGAACGTGGGGGAGCCCTATGGCTACACCTTC. Its translation is CSTVNVGEPYGYTF.

V usage is TRBV18 and J usage is TRBJ2-7; possibly TRBD1 for D (8 bases). The CDR3 extends over 16 amino acids. Trimming took off 4 bases at V and 2 bases at J, with 18 bases between the two ends. Looked up from germline, CDR1 is KGHSH and CDR2 is LQKENI. The CDR3 region has the DNA TGTGCCAGCTCACTCAAGGCAACAGGGGGGGCCTACGAGCAGTACTTC. It specifies CASSLKATGGAYEQYF.

The chain has TRBV5-1 and TRBJ2-2; D gene ambiguous. The CDR3 runs 14 residues. The V gene lost 2 bases and the J gene lost 1 base, with 6 bases spanning the gap. The germline gives CDR1 SGHRS, CDR2 YFSETQ. CDR3 sequence reads: CASSLRGNTGELFF. In DNA form, the CDR3 reads TGCGCCAGCAGCTTAAGAGGGAACACCGGGGAGCTGTTTTTT.

This clone was detected a few times. This sequence joins TRBV29-1 and TRBJ1-1, with D possibly matching TRBD1 (6 bases). The CDR3 runs to 15 residues. V lost 4 bases to trimming and J lost 3 bases, with 18 bases between them. Germline V CDR1 and CDR2: SQVTM, ANQGSEA. CDR3 DNA sequence: TGCAGCGTTGTTCGGCAGGGGAAGCGGGACACTGAAGCTTTCTTT. It is translated as CSVVRQGKRDTEAFF.

This clone was counted between two and nine times. This chain uses TRBV5-6 with TRBJ1-4; 7 bases align to TRBD1. Germline loops: CDR1 SGHDT, CDR2 YYEEEE. Germline trimming cut 3 bases from V and 5 bases from J; bases unmatched to any gene: 4. This CDR3 contains 14 residues. DNA of the CDR3: TGTGCCAGCAGCTATGGGACAGAAAATGAAAAACTGTTTTTT. Translating gives CASSYGTENEKLFF.

This clone was counted a few times. This chain uses TRBV29-1 with TRBJ2-1; a weak D match, TRBD2 (6 bases). This CDR3 has 13 residues. Germline CDR1 SQVTM, CDR2 ANQGSEA. Between the trimmed V and J ends, which lost 3 bases and 0 bases, there was a span of 6 bases. CDR3 nucleotides: TGCAGCGTTGACGGGAGCTCCTACAATGAGCAGTTCTTC. Amino acid sequence: CSVDGSSYNEQFF.

The V and J genes are TRBV11-3 and TRBJ2-1; 10 bases are shared with TRBD2. V was pared by 1 base and J by 6 bases, with 3 bases of the junction left unmatched. Germline V gene lookup returns CDR1 SGHNT and CDR2 YENEEA. CDR3 length: 15 residues. CDR3 DNA sequence: TGTGCCAGCAGCTTAGGTCTAGCGGGGGCCAATGAGCAGTTCTTC. It encodes CASSLGLAGANEQFF.

This sequence joins TRBV6-5 and TRBJ2-7; D is unclear. V shed 2 bases and J shed 4 bases, with 15 bases lying between them. This CDR3 region has 15 residues. CDR1 and CDR2 (germline): MNHEY, SVGAGI. CDR3 region: CASSYRRKAKYEQYF. The CDR3 nucleotides are TGTGCCAGCAGTTACCGGAGAAAGGCGAAATACGAGCAGTACTTC.

This clone showed up just a few times. V usage is TRBV29-1 and J usage is TRBJ2-2; TRBD1 might be the D (5 bases). Germline-derived CDR1 and CDR2 are SQVTM and ANQGSEA. The CDR3 sequence is 13 residues long. V shed 2 bases and J shed 3 bases, with 7 bases lying between them. As DNA, the CDR3 is TGCAGCGTTGAACAGGGATACACCGGGGAGCTGTTTTTT. Encoded protein: CSVEQGYTGELFF.

The rearrangement links TRBV7-9 to TRBJ2-4, with D possibly being TRBD2 (5 bases). The ends were cut back, 5 bases at V and 0 bases at J, with 14 bases in the middle. CDR3 size: 16 residues. The germline gives CDR1 SEHNR, CDR2 FQNEAQ (reference sequence). DNA for the CDR3: TGTGCCAGCAGCGGCAGCGGTCACGGAGCCAAAAACATTCAGTACTTC. Its protein product is CASSGSGHGAKNIQYF.

This clone was counted only a few times. The rearrangement links TRBV25-1 to TRBJ2-7, with D perhaps matching TRBD1 (6 bases). The CDR3 spans 14 residues. Germline V lookup: CDR1 MGHDK, CDR2 SYGVNS. V was shortened by 1 base and J by 2 bases, with 9 bases between the two germline ends. CDR3 sequence (DNA): TGTGCCAGCAGTGAATGGGGACAAACCTACGAGCAGTACTTC. It translates to CASSEWGQTYEQYF.